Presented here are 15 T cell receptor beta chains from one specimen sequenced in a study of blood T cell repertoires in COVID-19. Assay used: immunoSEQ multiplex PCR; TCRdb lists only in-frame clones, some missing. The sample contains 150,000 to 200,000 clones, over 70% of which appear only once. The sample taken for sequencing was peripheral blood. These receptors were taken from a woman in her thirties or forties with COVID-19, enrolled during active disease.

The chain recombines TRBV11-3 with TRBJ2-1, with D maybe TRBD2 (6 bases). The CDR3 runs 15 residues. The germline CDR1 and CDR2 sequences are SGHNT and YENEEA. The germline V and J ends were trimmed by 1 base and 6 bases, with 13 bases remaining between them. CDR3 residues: CASSLGRVASNEQFF. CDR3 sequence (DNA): TGTGCCAGCAGCTTAGGGAGGGTCGCCAGCAATGAGCAGTTCTTC. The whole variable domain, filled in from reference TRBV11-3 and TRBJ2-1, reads EAGVVQSPRYKIIEKKQPVAFWCNPISGHNTLYWYLQNLGQGPELLIRYENEEAVDDSQLPKDRFSAERLKGVDSTLKIQPAELGDSAVYLCASSLGRVASNEQFFGPGTRLTVL.

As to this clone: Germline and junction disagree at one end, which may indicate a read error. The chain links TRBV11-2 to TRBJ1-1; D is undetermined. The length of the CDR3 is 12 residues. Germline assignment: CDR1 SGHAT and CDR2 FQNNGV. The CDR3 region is CASSLGVPGYLF. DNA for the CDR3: TGTGCCAGCAGCTTAGGGGTCCCGGGGTACCTCTTT. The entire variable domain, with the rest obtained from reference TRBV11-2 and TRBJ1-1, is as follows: EAGVAQSPRYKIIEKRQSVAFWCNPISGHATLYWYQQILGQGPKLLIQFQNNGVVDDSQLPKDRFSAERLKGVDSTLKIQPAKLEDSAVYLCASSLGVPGYLFGQGTRLTVV.

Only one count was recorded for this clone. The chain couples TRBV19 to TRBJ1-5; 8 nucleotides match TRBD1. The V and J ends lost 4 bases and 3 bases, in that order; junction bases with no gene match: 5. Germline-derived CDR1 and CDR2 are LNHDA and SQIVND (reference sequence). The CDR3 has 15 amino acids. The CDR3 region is CASSTGGAVNQPQHF. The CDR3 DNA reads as TGTGCCAGTAGTACAGGGGGCGCGGTCAATCAGCCCCAGCATTTT.

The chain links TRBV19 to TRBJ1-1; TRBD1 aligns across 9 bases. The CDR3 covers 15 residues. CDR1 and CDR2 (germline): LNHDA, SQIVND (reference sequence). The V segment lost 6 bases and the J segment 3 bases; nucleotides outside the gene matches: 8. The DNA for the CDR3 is TGTGCCAGTAGCACAGCCGGGACAGGGTACACTGAAGCTTTCTTT. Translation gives CASSTAGTGYTEAFF.

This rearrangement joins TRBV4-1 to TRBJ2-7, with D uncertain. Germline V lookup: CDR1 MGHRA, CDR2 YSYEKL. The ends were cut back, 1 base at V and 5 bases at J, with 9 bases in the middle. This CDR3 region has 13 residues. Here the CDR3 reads CASSQGLADEQYF. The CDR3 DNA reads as TGCGCCAGCAGCCAAGGCCTTGCGGACGAGCAGTACTTC.

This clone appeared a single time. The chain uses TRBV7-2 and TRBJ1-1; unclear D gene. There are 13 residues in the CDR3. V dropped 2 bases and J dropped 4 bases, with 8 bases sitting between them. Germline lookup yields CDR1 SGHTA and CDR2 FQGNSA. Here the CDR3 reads CASSLFQATEAFF. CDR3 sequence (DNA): TGTGCCAGCAGCTTATTTCAGGCCACTGAAGCTTTCTTT.

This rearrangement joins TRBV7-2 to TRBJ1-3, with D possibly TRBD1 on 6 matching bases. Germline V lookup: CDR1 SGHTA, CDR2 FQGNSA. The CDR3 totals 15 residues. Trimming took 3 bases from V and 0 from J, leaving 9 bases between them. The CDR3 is CASSFTGSSGNTIYF. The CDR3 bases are TGTGCCAGCAGCTTCACAGGGAGCTCTGGAAACACCATATATTTT. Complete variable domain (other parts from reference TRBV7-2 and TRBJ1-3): GAGVSQSPSNKVTEKGKDVELRCDPISGHTALYWYRQSLGQGLEFLIYFQGNSAPDKSGLPSDRFSAERTGGSVSTLTIQRTQQEDSAVYLCASSFTGSSGNTIYFGEGSWLTVV.

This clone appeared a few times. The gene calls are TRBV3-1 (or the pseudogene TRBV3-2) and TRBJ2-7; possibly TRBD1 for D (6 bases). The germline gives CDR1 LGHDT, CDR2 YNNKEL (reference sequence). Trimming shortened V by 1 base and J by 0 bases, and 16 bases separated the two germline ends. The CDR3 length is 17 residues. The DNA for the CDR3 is TGTGCCAGCAGCCAAGCGTCAGGACAGAGGAGCTCCTACGAGCAGTACTTC. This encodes CASSQASGQRSSYEQYF.

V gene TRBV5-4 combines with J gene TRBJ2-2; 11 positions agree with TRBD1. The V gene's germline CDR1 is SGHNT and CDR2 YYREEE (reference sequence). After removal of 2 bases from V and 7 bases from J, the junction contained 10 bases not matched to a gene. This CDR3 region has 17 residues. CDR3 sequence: CASSFLPPGQGGGELFF. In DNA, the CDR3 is TGTGCCAGCAGCTTCCTCCCCCCGGGACAGGGGGGCGGGGAGCTGTTTTTT.

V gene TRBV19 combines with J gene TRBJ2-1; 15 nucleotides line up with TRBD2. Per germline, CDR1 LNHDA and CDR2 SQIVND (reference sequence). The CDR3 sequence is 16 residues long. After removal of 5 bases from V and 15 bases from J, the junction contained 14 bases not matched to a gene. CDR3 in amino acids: CASSVGLAGGPFVLFF. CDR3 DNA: TGTGCCAGTAGTGTAGGACTAGCGGGAGGGCCGTTTGTACTGTTCTTC.

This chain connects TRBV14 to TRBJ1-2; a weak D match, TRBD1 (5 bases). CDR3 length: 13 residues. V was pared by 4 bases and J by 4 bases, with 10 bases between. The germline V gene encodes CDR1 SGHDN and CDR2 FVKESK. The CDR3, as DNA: TGTGCCAGCAGCCGACAGAATCTCTATGGCTACACCTTC. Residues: CASSRQNLYGYTF. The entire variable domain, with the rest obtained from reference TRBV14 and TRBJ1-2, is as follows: EAGVTQFPSHSVIEKGQTVTLRCDPISGHDNLYWYRRVMGKEIKFLLHFVKESKQDESGMPNNRFLAERTGGTYSTLKVQPAELEDSGVYFCASSRQNLYGYTFGSGTRLTVV.

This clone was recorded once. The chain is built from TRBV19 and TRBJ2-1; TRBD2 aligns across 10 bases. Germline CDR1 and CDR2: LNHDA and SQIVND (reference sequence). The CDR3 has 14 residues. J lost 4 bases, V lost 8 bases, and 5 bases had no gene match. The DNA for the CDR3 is TGTGCCAGTTCTCTTAGCGGGGGGTACAATGAGCAGTTCTTC. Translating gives CASSLSGGYNEQFF.

The CDR3 DNA reads TGTGCCAGCAGTGAACAGAGGGGGAACAATCAGCCCCAGCATTTT. This sequence encodes CASSEQRGNNQPQHF. The chain employs TRBV2 and TRBJ1-5; the D gene is possibly TRBD1 (6 bases). The CDR3 spans 15 residues. Germline loops: CDR1 SNHLY, CDR2 FYNNEI. Trimming took 2 bases from V and 3 from J, leaving 11 bases between them.

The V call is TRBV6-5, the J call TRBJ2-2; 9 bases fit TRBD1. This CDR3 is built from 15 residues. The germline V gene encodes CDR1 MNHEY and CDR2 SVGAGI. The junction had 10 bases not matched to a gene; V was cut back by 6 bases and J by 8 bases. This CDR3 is CASSLATGGMGELFF. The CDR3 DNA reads TGTGCCAGCAGCCTCGCGACAGGGGGTATGGGGGAGCTGTTTTTT.

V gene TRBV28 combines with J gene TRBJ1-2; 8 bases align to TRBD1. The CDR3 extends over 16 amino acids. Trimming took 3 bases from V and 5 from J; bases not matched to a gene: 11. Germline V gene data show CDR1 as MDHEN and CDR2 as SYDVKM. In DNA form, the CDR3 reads TGTGCCAGCAGTTTTCCCCCACAGGGGGATCTTTATGGCTACACCTTC. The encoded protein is CASSFPPQGDLYGYTF.